Each of the 16 T cell receptor beta chains below was sequenced from the same sample in a study of T cells in Graves' hyperthyroidism and ophthalmopathy. TCR beta CDR3 regions were amplified from RNA transcripts. Researchers ran a first-round RT-PCR on the TCR CDR3 using the HTBI primer set. Using its own MiXCR run on the multiplex PCR reads, TCRdb lists one record per CDR3 protein. The data contain over 400,000 distinct CDR3 sequences, about 15% of them singletons. The sequencing sample was made of blood. The receptor source for this set is a man younger than 30 with Graves' ophthalmopathy.

The CDR3 loop reads CASSKGVNQPQHF. The CDR3, as DNA: TGTGCCAGCTCAAAAGGGGTTAATCAGCCCCAGCATTTT. This sequence joins TRBV27 and TRBJ1-5; perhaps TRBD1 as D (5 bases). The CDR3 totals 13 residues. CDR1 MNHEY and CDR2 SMNVEV come from the germline V gene (reference sequence). The germline V and J ends were trimmed by 8 bases and 4 bases, with 12 bases remaining between them.

About this clonotype itself: A single base separates this from a much larger clone, so it may be a read error. As DNA, the CDR3 is TGTGCCAGCACTGCCGTCGGCACCTACGAGCAGTACTTC. Its protein is CASTAVGTYEQYF. The chain combines TRBV6-2 or TRBV6-3 with TRBJ2-7; D unresolved. The CDR3 runs 13 residues. Germline loops: CDR1 MNHEY, CDR2 SVGEGT. The V gene lost 7 bases and the J gene lost 2 bases, with 12 bases spanning the gap.

This clonotype has a handful of counts. The gene calls are TRBV5-5 and TRBJ1-4, with D hard to call. V lost 0 bases, J lost 2 bases, and 11 bases lay in between. This CDR3 is 16 amino acids long. CDR1 is SGHKS, CDR2 YYEKEE, per germline (reference sequence). The CDR3 here is CASSLEHVGTNEKLFF. The DNA of the CDR3 is TGTGCCAGCAGCTTGGAGCACGTCGGGACTAATGAAAAACTGTTTTTT.

A word on this clonotype: This may be a read error: a much more frequent sequence differs by one nucleotide. This rearrangement joins TRBV24-1 to TRBJ2-1, with 8 bases lining up with TRBD2. The closer fit of TRBJ2-7 to the DNA end suggests the J call may be wrong. CDR3 length: 13 residues. CDR1 is KGHDR, CDR2 SFDVKD, per germline. Here the CDR3 reads CATSIAGGNEQYF. CDR3 sequence (DNA): TGTGCCACCAGTATTGCGGGAGGCAATGAGCAGTACTTC.

This clonotype was found many times. The J gene is TRBJ1-1, the V gene TRBV6-1; TRBD1 might be the D (5 bases). Trimming took off 2 bases at V and 6 bases at J, with 10 bases between the two ends. Germline V gene lookup returns CDR1 MNHNS and CDR2 SASEGT. This CDR3 is built from 13 residues. CDR3 nucleotides: TGTGCCAGCAGTGAATCCGCAGGGCCTGAAGCTTTCTTT. It specifies CASSESAGPEAFF.

This clonotype has just a few counts. V usage is TRBV18 and J usage is TRBJ1-5, with D maybe TRBD1 (6 bases). V was clipped by 5 bases and J by 0 bases, with 11 bases between them. This CDR3 comprises 15 residues. Germline CDR1 and CDR2: KGHSH and LQKENI. CDR3 sequence: CASSSGGASNQPQHF. The CDR3 DNA follows: TGTGCCAGCTCATCCGGGGGGGCTAGCAATCAGCCCCAGCATTTT.

This clonotype was picked up many times. This chain connects TRBV27 to TRBJ2-7; 7 nucleotides align to TRBD2. This CDR3 is 14 amino acids long. Germline assignment: CDR1 MNHEY and CDR2 SMNVEV (reference sequence). Trimming took 6 bases from V and 6 from J; bases not matched to a gene: 11. In DNA form, the CDR3 reads TGTGCCAGCAGGATGGGGGGGTCGGTAACCGAGCAGTACTTC. Its translation is CASRMGGSVTEQYF.

This clonotype was seen at least ten times. The gene calls are TRBV7-9 and TRBJ1-5; 7 bases fit TRBD1. V lost 5 bases, J lost 6 bases, and 10 bases stayed unmatched. The CDR3 contains 15 residues. Germline V gene sequence: CDR1 SEHNR, CDR2 FQNEAQ (reference sequence). CDR3 protein: CASSPRGGVGQPQHF. The CDR3 nucleotides are TGTGCCAGCAGCCCCAGGGGGGGAGTAGGTCAGCCCCAGCATTTT.

This clonotype came up many times. The chain carries TRBV7-2 and TRBJ1-5; D uncertain. Germline CDR1 is SGHTA and CDR2 is FQGNSA. Trimming removed 5 bases from V and 5 bases from J, with 7 bases in between. The CDR3 spans 12 residues. The chain's CDR3 is CASSTPDQPQHF. Here the CDR3 DNA reads TGTGCCAGCAGCACACCCGATCAGCCCCAGCATTTT.

This clonotype was counted ten times or more. The chain recombines TRBV5-1 with TRBJ2-5, with D possibly TRBD2 on 7 matching bases. The V end lost 3 bases, the J end lost 5 bases, and 11 bases lay between the germline ends. Per the germline V gene, CDR1 is SGHRS and CDR2 is YFSETQ. This CDR3 is built from 13 residues. The CDR3 loop is CASSWTAGETQYF. Written as DNA, the CDR3 is TGCGCCAGCAGCTGGACAGCGGGGGAGACCCAGTACTTC.

This clonotype has more than one count but fewer than ten. The chain employs TRBV6-5 and TRBJ1-5, with 7 bases aligning to TRBD1. The CDR3 covers 15 residues. Germline V gene sequence: CDR1 MNHEY, CDR2 SVGAGI. V shed 2 bases, J shed 4 bases, and the junction held 5 bases outside the gene matches. CDR3 protein: CASSYPGTENQPQHF. CDR3 DNA sequence: TGTGCCAGCAGTTACCCTGGGACAGAAAATCAGCCCCAGCATTTT.

This CDR3 is CASSLRGATQYF. For the CDR3, the DNA is TGTGCCAGCAGTTTAAGGGGGGCGACCCAGTACTTC. The gene calls are TRBV12-3 or TRBV12-4 and TRBJ2-5; D possibly matches TRBD1 or TRBD2 (6 bases each). V was trimmed by 2 bases and J by 7 bases, leaving 8 bases between them. The CDR3 contains 12 residues.

This clonotype was recorded a few times. V and J are TRBV19 and TRBJ1-5; 11 bases fit TRBD1. This CDR3 has 17 residues. Germline V gene sequence: CDR1 LNHDA, CDR2 SQIVND (reference sequence). Trimming took 2 bases from V and 0 from J; bases not matched to a gene: 3. The CDR3 sequence is CASSIRDRGYSNQPQHF. The CDR3 DNA is TGTGCCAGTAGTATACGGGACAGGGGGTATAGCAATCAGCCCCAGCATTTT.

The chain couples TRBV6-1 to TRBJ2-3, with D tentatively TRBD1 or TRBD2 (5 bases each). CDR1 is MNHNS, CDR2 SASEGT, per germline. With 8 bases removed from V and 4 bases from J, the gap between germline ends came to 22 bases. The CDR3 contains 16 residues. CDR3 residues: CASGRRDRNYPDTQYF. In DNA, the CDR3 is TGTGCCAGCGGTCGCCGGGACCGAAATTATCCAGATACGCAGTATTTT.

The chain combines TRBV20-1 with TRBJ2-7, with 7 bases fitting TRBD1. After removal of 6 bases from V and 2 bases from J, the junction contained 10 bases not matched to a gene. Per the germline V gene, CDR1 is DFQATT and CDR2 is SNEGSKA (reference sequence). There are 14 residues in the CDR3. The CDR3 reads CSAKKTGHTYEQYF. CDR3 nucleotides: TGCAGTGCAAAAAAGACAGGGCATACCTACGAGCAGTACTTC.

In this sample, this clonotype turned up many times. The genes are TRBV11-2 and TRBJ2-6; D unresolved. The V and J ends lost 0 bases and 3 bases respectively, with 0 bases between them. Germline-derived CDR1 and CDR2 are SGHAT and FQNNGV. The CDR3 covers 13 residues. The CDR3 bases are TGTGCCAGCAGCTTAGATGGGGCCAACGTCCTGACTTTC. It yields the protein CASSLDGANVLTF.